The present entry profiles one T cell receptor beta chain with its context. Its specificity is unknown. Germline CDR1 and CDR2: DFQATT and SNEGSKA (reference sequence). The CDR3 sequence is 15 residues long. This sample was taken from a study of CXCR3-negative and CXCR3-positive naive CD8 T cells. Study-wide points: TRBV-TRBJ usage matched between naive CXCR3-negative and CXCR3-positive cells but not between memory cells. Hydrophobicity was higher for TRB CDR3s found in CXCR3-positive naive cells than in CXCR3-negative naive cells.

The method, 5' RACE with UMI labels, was used to prepare the TRB cDNA libraries. TCRdb processed the 5' RACE reads again and assigns one entry to each CDR3 protein, with no DNA. Reported are 150,000 or so distinct CDR3 sequences; the ten largest clones contain approximately 0.28%. The V and J genes are TRBV20-1 and TRBJ1-1; TCRdb's D gene call, TRBD1, goes unchecked for lack of DNA. The sample comprised naive CXCR3+ CD8+ T cells from blood. Subset denoted: CD45RO-CCR7+CD27+CD95- naive CD8+ T cells expressing CXCR3 (TNR3+). The TCR sequence derives from a human donor in good health. Some clones in this sample may be carry-over from other donors' samples. The CDR3 region is CSAIFRQGMNTEAFF.